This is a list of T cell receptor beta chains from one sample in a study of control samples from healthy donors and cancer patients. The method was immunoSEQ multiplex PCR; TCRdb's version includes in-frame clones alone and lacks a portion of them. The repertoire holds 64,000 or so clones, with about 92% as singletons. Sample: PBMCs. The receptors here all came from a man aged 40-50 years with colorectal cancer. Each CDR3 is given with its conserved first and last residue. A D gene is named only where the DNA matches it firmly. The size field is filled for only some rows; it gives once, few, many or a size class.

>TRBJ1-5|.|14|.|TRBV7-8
TGTGCCAGCAGCTTGGCGGGGGGGGGTCAGCCCCAGCATTTT
CASSLAGGGQPQHF
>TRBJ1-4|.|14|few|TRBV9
TGTGCCAGCAGCGTAGAACCAGGCATTGAAAAACTGTTTTTT
CASSVEPGIEKLFF
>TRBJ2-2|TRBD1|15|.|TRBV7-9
TGTGCCAGCAGCCAGACAGGGGTGAACACCGGGGAGCTGTTTTTT
CASSQTGVNTGELFF
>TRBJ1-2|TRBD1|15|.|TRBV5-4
TGTGCCAGCAGCTTACTTGACAGGGGAGCCTATGGCTACACCTTC
CASSLLDRGAYGYTF
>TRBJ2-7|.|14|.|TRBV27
TGTGCCAGCAGTTTGGGGAACTACCGAGGCGAGCAGTACTTC
CASSLGNYRGEQYF
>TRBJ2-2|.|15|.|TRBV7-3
TGTGCCAGCAGCCCACGGAGTAGCGCGGGCGGGGAGCTGTTTTTT
CASSPRSSAGGELFF
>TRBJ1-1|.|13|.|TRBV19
TGTGCCAGTAGTATACGCCGGGACACTGAAGCTTTCTTT
CASSIRRDTEAFF
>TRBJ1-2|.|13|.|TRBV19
TGTGCCAGTATAACAGGGACTAACTATGGCTACACCTTC
CASITGTNYGYTF
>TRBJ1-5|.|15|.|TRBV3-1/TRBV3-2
TGTGCCAGCAGCCCGCGTGGGGGACTGAATCAGCCCCAGCATTTT
CASSPRGGLNQPQHF
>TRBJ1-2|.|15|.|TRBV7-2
TGTGCCAGCAGCTTAGAACGCAGGGGAAGTGCTGGCTACACCTTC
CASSLERRGSAGYTF
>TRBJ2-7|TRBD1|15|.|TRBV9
TGTGCCAGCAGCGGAGGGACAGGGAGAAATTACGAGCAGTACTTC
CASSGGTGRNYEQYF
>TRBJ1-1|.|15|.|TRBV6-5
TGTGCCAGCAGTTACTCGAGAGTTTTAAGCACTGAAGCTTTCTTT
CASSYSRVLSTEAFF
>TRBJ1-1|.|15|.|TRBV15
TGTGCCACCAGCAGAGTTGGAGTCATGAACACTGAAGCTTTCTTT
CATSRVGVMNTEAFF
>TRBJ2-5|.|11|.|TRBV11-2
TGTGCCAGCAGCTGGGGAGAGACCCAGTACTTC
CASSWGETQYF
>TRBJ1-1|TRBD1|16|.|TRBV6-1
TGTGCCAGCAGTGCCCATCCGGGACAGGGGAGCACTGAAGCTTTCTTT
CASSAHPGQGSTEAFF
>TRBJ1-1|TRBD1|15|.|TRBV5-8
TGTGCCAGCAGCTTGGAGGGGGCGGGCAACACTGAAGCTTTCTTT
CASSLEGAGNTEAFF
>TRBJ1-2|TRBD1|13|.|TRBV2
TGTGCCAGCAATGGGGACAGCGACTATGGCTACACCTTC
CASNGDSDYGYTF
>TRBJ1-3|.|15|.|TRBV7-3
TGTGCCAGCAGCTTACAAGGGACCGCTGGAAACACCATATATTTT
CASSLQGTAGNTIYF
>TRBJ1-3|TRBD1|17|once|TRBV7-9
TGTGCCAGCAGTCTCAGGACAGGGTCGAGATCTGGAAACACCATATATTTT
CASSLRTGSRSGNTIYF
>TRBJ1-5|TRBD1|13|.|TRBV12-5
TGTGCTAGTGCCCCTACAGGGGATCAGCCCCAGCATTTT
CASAPTGDQPQHF
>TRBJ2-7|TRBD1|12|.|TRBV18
TGTGCCAGCTCACCGACAGGGTACGAGCAGTACTTC
CASSPTGYEQYF
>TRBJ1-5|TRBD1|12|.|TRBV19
TGTGCCAGTAGTATAAGTGACAGGGATTTACATTTT
CASSISDRDLHF
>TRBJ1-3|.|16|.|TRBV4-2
TGTGCCAGCAGCCAAGGGCAAGGGGGTTCTGGAAACACCATATATTTT
CASSQGQGGSGNTIYF
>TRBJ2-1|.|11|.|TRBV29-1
TGCAGCGTCGCCCCCGGGACAGAGCAGTTCTTC
CSVAPGTEQFF
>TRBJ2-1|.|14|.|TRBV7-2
TGTGCCAGCAGCTTATTAGGGCAATACAATGAGCAGTTCTTC
CASSLLGQYNEQFF
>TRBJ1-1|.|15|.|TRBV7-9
TGTGCCAGCAGCCCGTCAGGGAAAATGAACACTGAAGCTTTCTTT
CASSPSGKMNTEAFF
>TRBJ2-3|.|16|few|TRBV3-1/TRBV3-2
TGTGCCAGCAGCGTACGCAGGGGTGCTGATGGAGATACGCAGTATTTT
CASSVRRGADGDTQYF
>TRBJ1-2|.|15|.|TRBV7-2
TGTGCCAGCAGCTTGGATCAGAGCTCTAACTATGGCTACACCTTC
CASSLDQSSNYGYTF
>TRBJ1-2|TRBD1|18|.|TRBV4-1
TGCGCCAGCAGCCAAGATCAAGGGACAGGGGGCAAACTCTATGGCTACACCTTC
CASSQDQGTGGKLYGYTF
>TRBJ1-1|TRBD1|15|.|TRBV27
TGTGCCAGCAGTTTGCTGACAGGGGGGAACACTGAAGCTTTCTTT
CASSLLTGGNTEAFF
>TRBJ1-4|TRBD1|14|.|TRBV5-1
TGCGCCAGCAGCTTTCAGGGGGCCTGGGAAAAACTGTTTTTT
CASSFQGAWEKLFF
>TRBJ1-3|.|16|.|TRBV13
TGTGCCAGCAGCTTATTAGGGGCTATTTCTGGAAACACCATATATTTT
CASSLLGAISGNTIYF
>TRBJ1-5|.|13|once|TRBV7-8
TGTGCCAGCAGTCTAGCCTGGGATCAGCCCCAGCATTTT
CASSLAWDQPQHF
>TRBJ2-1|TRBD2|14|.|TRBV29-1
TGCAGCGTTCCAGCGGGAAGCTCCTACAATGAGCAGTTCTTC
CSVPAGSSYNEQFF
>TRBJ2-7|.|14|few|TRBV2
TGTGCCAGCATTCCGGGACTCCGTTCGGGTGAGCAGTACTTC
CASIPGLRSGEQYF
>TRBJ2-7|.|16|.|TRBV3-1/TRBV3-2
TGTGCCAGCAGCCCCGGGGGGCGATCGGCAACTTGGGCGCAGTACTTC
CASSPGGRSATWAQYF
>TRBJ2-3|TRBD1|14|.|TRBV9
TGTGCCAGCAGAGGGGGCAGCGACCAAGATACGCAGTATTTT
CASRGGSDQDTQYF
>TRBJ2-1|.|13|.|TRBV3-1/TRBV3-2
TGTGCCAGCAGCTTTCAGGGGTTGGGTGAGCAGTTCTTC
CASSFQGLGEQFF
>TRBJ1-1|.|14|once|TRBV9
TGTGCCAGCAGCGTAGTGGGCGAGAACACTGAAGCTTTCTTT
CASSVVGENTEAFF
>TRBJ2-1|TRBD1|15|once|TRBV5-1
TGCGCCAGCAGCTTGGCAGGGGGAGACTACAATGAGCAGTTCTTC
CASSLAGGDYNEQFF
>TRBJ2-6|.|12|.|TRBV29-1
TGCAGCGTTGGGCCTGGGGCCAACGTCCTGACTTTC
CSVGPGANVLTF
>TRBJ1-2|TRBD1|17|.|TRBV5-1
TGCGCCAGCACCCTAATAGGAAACGACAGGGGGGCCTATGGCTACACCTTC
CASTLIGNDRGAYGYTF